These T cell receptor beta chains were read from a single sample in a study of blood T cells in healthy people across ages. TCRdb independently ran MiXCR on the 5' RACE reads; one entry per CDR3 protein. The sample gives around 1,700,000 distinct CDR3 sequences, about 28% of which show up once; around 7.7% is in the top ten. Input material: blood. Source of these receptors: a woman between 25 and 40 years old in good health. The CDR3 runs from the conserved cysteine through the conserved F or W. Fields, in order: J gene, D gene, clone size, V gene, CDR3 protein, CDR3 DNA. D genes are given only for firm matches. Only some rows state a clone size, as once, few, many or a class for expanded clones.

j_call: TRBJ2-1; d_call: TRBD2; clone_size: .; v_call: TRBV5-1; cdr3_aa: CASSRLAGANNEQFF; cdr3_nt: TGCGCCAGCAGCCGACTAGCGGGAGCCAACAATGAGCAGTTCTTC
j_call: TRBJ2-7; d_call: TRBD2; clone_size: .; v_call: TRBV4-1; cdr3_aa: CASSQDRGSGGLIYEQYF; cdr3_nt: TGCGCCAGCAGCCAAGATCGGGGTAGCGGGGGCCTAATCTACGAGCAGTACTTC
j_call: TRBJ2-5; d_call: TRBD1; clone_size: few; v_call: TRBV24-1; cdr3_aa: CATSDGTDQETQYF; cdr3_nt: TGTGCCACCAGTGACGGGACAGACCAAGAGACCCAGTACTTC
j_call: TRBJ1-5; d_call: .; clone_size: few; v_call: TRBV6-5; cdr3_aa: CASSPTEMGNQPQHF; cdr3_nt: TGTGCCAGCAGCCCGACAGAGATGGGCAATCAGCCCCAGCATTTT
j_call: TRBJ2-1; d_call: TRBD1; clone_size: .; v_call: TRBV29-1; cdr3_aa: CSAPQWGQGADNEQFF; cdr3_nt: TGCAGCGCTCCCCAATGGGGACAGGGGGCGGACAATGAGCAGTTCTTC
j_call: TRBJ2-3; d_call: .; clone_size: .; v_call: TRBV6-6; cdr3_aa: CASSYAGGRTDTQYF; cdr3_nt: TGTGCCAGCAGTTACGCCGGGGGCCGCACAGATACGCAGTATTTT
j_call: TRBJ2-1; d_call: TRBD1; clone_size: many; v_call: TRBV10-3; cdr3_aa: CAISGPGQGLNEQFF; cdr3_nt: TGTGCCATCAGTGGACCGGGACAGGGATTGAATGAGCAGTTCTTC
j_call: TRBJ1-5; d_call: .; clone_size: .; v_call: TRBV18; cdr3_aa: CATTPGRLNQPQHF; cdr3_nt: TGTGCCACCACCCCGGGACGGCTCAATCAGCCCCAGCATTTT
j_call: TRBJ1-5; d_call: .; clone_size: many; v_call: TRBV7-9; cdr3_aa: CASSLGDGLRQPQHF; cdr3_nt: TGTGCCAGCAGCTTAGGGGACGGACTAAGGCAGCCCCAGCATTTT
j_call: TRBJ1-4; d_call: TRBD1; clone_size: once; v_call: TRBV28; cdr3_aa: CVSAQGGETNEKLFF; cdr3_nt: TGTGTCAGCGCGCAGGGGGGAGAAACTAATGAAAAACTGTTTTTT
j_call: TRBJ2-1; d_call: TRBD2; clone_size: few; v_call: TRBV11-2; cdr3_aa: CASSGTSSEQFF; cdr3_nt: TGTGCCAGCAGCGGGACTAGCTCCGAGCAGTTCTTC
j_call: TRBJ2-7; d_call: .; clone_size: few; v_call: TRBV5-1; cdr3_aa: CASSLSTGQYYEQYF; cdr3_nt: TGCGCCAGCAGCTTGAGTACAGGGCAGTATTACGAGCAGTACTTC
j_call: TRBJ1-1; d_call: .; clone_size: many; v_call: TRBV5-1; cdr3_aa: CASSLPPVTEAFF; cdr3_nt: TGCGCCAGCAGCTTGCCGCCCGTCACTGAAGCTTTCTTT
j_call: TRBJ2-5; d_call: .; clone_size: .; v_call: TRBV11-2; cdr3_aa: CASSLGRMPGEETQYF; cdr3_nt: TGTGCCAGCAGCTTAGGGAGGATGCCAGGGGAAGAGACCCAGTACTTC
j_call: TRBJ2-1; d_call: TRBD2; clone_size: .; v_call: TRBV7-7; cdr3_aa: CASSWGLAGTAEQFF; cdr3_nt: TGTGCCAGCAGCTGGGGACTAGCGGGTACTGCGGAGCAGTTCTTC
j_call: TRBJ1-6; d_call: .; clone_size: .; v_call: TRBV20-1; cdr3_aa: CSARVGAGTGGSPPHF; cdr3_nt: .
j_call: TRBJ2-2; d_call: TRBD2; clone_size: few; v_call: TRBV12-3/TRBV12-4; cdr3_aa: CASSLGLATGELFF; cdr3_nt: TGTGCCAGCAGCCTCGGACTAGCGACCGGGGAGCTGTTTTTT
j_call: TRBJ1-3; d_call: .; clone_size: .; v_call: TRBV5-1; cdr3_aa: CASSLEGDEVDTIYF; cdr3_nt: TGCGCCAGCAGCTTGGAAGGGGACGAAGTAGACACCATATATTTT
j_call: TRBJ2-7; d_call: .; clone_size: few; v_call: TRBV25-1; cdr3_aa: CASREGGQIYEQYF; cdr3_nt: TGTGCCAGCCGTGAAGGAGGACAGATCTACGAGCAGTACTTC
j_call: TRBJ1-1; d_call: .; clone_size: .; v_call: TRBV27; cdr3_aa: CASSFTEGTEAFF; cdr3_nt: TGTGCCAGCAGTTTCACGGAGGGCACTGAAGCTTTCTTT
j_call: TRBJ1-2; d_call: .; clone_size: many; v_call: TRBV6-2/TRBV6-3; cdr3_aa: CASSHGVNGYTF; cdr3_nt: TGTGCCAGCAGTCACGGGGTAAATGGCTACACCTTC
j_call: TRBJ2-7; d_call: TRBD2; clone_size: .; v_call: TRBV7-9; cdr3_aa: CASSLFGSYGAGGYNEQYF; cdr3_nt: TGTGCCAGCAGCTTATTTGGTTCCTATGGAGCGGGAGGTTACAATGAGCAGTACTTC
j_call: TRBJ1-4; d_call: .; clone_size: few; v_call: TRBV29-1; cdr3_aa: CSVGEPTLGGEKLFF; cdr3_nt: TGCAGCGTTGGGGAGCCTACTCTGGGTGGAGAAAAACTGTTTTTT